This entry lists 26 T cell receptor beta chains sequenced from one sample in a study of neurological immune-mediated disorders. Each CDR3 protein is one row after TCRdb ran MiXCR on the 5' RACE reads. The sample includes under 75,000 distinct CDR3 sequences, roughly 3% seen only once; the top ten take 4% to 6.5%. The source material was PBMCs. These receptors were collected from a woman aged 45-59 years with multiple sclerosis.

This clonotype was seen repeatedly, ten times or more. J is TRBJ2-5 and V is TRBV24-1; a weak D match, TRBD2 (6 bases). This CDR3 contains 16 residues. The germline V gene has CDR1 KGHDR and CDR2 SFDVKD. Trimming shortened V by 0 bases and J by 0 bases, and 10 bases separated the two germline ends. As DNA, the CDR3 is TGTGCCACCAGTGATTTGCGGGGGAGTGACCAAGAGACCCAGTACTTC. Residues: CATSDLRGSDQETQYF.

This clonotype was recorded at least ten times. This chain links TRBV18 with TRBJ1-1, with TRBD1 identical over 7 bases. This CDR3 has 13 residues. CDR1 and CDR2 from the germline V gene are KGHSH and LQKENI. J gave up 2 bases and V 8 bases, and 5 bases lay outside the gene matches. The CDR3 DNA follows: TGTGCCAGCCGGGGACAGATCAACACTGAAGCTTTCTTT. This codes for CASRGQINTEAFF.

At least ten counts were recorded for this clonotype. The J gene is TRBJ1-2, the V gene TRBV6-6; D might be TRBD1 (5 bases). V gave up 0 bases and J gave up 7 bases, with 15 bases separating them. Germline CDR1 reads MNHNY; CDR2 reads SVGAGI (reference sequence). The length of the CDR3 is 15 residues. The CDR3 loop is CASSYSGSRGAGYTF. CDR3 coding DNA: TGTGCCAGCAGTTACTCGGGGAGCCGAGGGGCTGGCTACACCTTC.

This clonotype showed up many times. V is TRBV7-3 and J is TRBJ2-3; D remains unclear. The CDR3 contains 13 residues. V was trimmed by 5 bases and J by 6 bases, leaving 12 bases between them. Per the germline V gene, CDR1 is SGHTA and CDR2 is FQGTGA. The CDR3 coding sequence is TGTGCCAGCAGCCCGTCCAATGGGGATACGCAGTATTTT. As protein: CASSPSNGDTQYF.

At least ten counts were recorded for this clonotype. The rearrangement links TRBV20-1 to TRBJ1-5, with unresolved D. The V gene's germline CDR1 is DFQATT and CDR2 SNEGSKA (reference sequence). CDR3 length equals 15 residues. V lost 2 bases, J lost 2 bases, and 13 bases lay in between. DNA of the CDR3: TGCAGTGCTAGAAGGCCCACTCGGGGCAATCAGCCCCAGCATTTT. Its protein product is CSARRPTRGNQPQHF.

There are many counts of this clonotype. This chain links TRBV15 with TRBJ1-4; D unresolved. Trimming stripped 1 base from V and 5 bases from J, with 8 bases between. In germline, CDR1 is LNHNV, CDR2 YYDKDF (reference sequence). CDR3 length equals 14 residues. CDR3 DNA sequence: TGTGCCACCAGCAGAGTGCCCCTAAATGAAAAACTGTTTTTT. Protein product: CATSRVPLNEKLFF.

In this sample, this clonotype turned up many times. This chain joins TRBV5-1 and TRBJ2-1, with TRBD2 matching 10 bases. The J segment lost 8 bases and the V segment lost 0 bases, leaving 8 bases of the junction unmatched. This CDR3 has 16 residues. From germline, CDR1 is SGHRS and CDR2 YFSETQ. CDR3 sequence (DNA): TGCGCCAGCAGCTTGGCTGGGAGCGGGGGGGCATATGAGCAGTTCTTC. This encodes CASSLAGSGGAYEQFF.

This clonotype has ten or more counts. This chain uses TRBV20-1 with TRBJ2-7, with 8 nucleotides matching TRBD2. V was pared by 1 base and J by 1 base, with 6 bases of the junction left unmatched. The CDR3 loop spans 15 amino acids. CDR1 is DFQATT, CDR2 SNEGSKA, per germline (reference sequence). CDR3 in DNA: TGCAGTGCTAGAGGGGGAGGCGGGAGGTCCTACGAGCAGTACTTC. Translation gives CSARGGGGRSYEQYF.

This clonotype was seen repeatedly, ten times or more. The J gene is TRBJ2-5, the V gene TRBV29-1; 12 bases are a match to TRBD2. Germline loops: CDR1 SQVTM, CDR2 ANQGSEA. V lost 6 bases and J lost 5; bases outside the gene matches: 7. This CDR3 has 14 amino acids. As DNA, the CDR3 is TGCAGCGTGGCGACTAGCGGGAGCCAGGAGACCCAGTACTTC. It is translated as CSVATSGSQETQYF.

This clonotype has a count of ten or more. The chain carries TRBV20-1 and TRBJ1-1; D is uncertain. The germline CDR1 and CDR2 sequences are DFQATT and SNEGSKA (reference sequence). Trimming pared 3 bases from V and 8 bases from J, leaving 10 bases between. CDR3 length equals 11 residues. CDR3 sequence reads: CSASPGPEAFF. CDR3 DNA sequence: TGCAGTGCTAGTCCCGGGCCGGAAGCTTTCTTT.

Note on this clonotype: A much larger clone differs by one base, so this may be a read error. The genes are TRBV20-1 and TRBJ1-5, with a tentative D call TRBD1 (6 bases). This CDR3 has 13 amino acids. Germline-derived CDR1 and CDR2 are DFQATT and SNEGSKA (reference sequence). As DNA, the CDR3 is TGCAGTGCCGGACAGTCGTCAAATCAGCACCAGCATTTT. It yields the protein CSAGQSSNQHQHF.

This clonotype was detected ten times or more. The CDR3 sequence: CASSRGLLGGNEQFF. In nucleotides, the CDR3 is TGTGCCAGCAGTCGCGGACTTCTCGGGGGCAATGAGCAGTTCTTC. The J gene is TRBJ2-1, the V gene TRBV6-2 or TRBV6-3; TRBD2 might be the D (6 bases). The CDR3 sequence is 15 residues long. CDR1 and CDR2 (germline): MNHEY, SVGEGT. V lost 5 bases to trimming and J lost 6 bases, with 17 bases between them.

This clonotype has a count of ten or more. The chain recombines TRBV18 with TRBJ2-7; D gene uncertain. V lost 6 bases and J 3 bases, leaving 12 bases between the germline ends. The CDR3 spans 13 residues. Germline V gene data show CDR1 as KGHSH and CDR2 as LQKENI. The CDR3 coding sequence is TGTGCCAGCTCTTGGACGGTGGGCTACGAGCAGTACTTC. This sequence encodes CASSWTVGYEQYF.

This clonotype was counted at least ten times. The genes are TRBV6-1 and TRBJ1-5, with D perhaps matching TRBD1 (6 bases). The V gene lost 6 bases and the J gene lost 2 bases, with 8 bases spanning the gap. Germline V gene sequence: CDR1 MNHNS, CDR2 SASEGT. The CDR3 spans 13 residues. CDR3 protein: CASRGHRNQPQHF. CDR3 in DNA: TGTGCCAGCAGGGGACACCGCAATCAGCCCCAGCATTTT.

This clonotype was seen at least ten times. The chain employs TRBV4-3 and TRBJ1-6; 10 nucleotides line up with TRBD1. The CDR3 sequence is 15 residues long. Trimming removed 1 base from V and 9 bases from J; junction bases left unmatched: 3. Germline V lookup: CDR1 LGHNA, CDR2 YSLEER. In nucleotides, the CDR3 is TGCGCCAGCAGCCAAGCCCGGGACAGGGGTTCACCCCTCCACTTT. It specifies CASSQARDRGSPLHF.

This clonotype has at least ten counts. The chain is built from TRBV10-3 and TRBJ1-1; perhaps TRBD1 as D (6 bases). Per germline, CDR1 ENHRY and CDR2 SYGVKD. This CDR3 contains 13 residues. V lost 3 bases and J 2 bases, leaving 7 bases between the germline ends. CDR3: CAISDRGNTEAFF. The DNA for the CDR3 is TGTGCCATCAGTGACAGGGGTAACACTGAAGCTTTCTTT.

This clonotype was counted at least ten times. The chain is built from TRBV5-1 and TRBJ2-2; D gene unclear. The CDR3 consists of 18 residues. V lost 0 bases and J 0 bases, leaving 15 bases between the germline ends. From germline, CDR1 is SGHRS and CDR2 YFSETQ. The CDR3 region has the DNA TGCGCCAGCAGCTTGGTCGGTTTTTCAAGCGCGAACACCGGGGAGCTGTTTTTT. This sequence encodes CASSLVGFSSANTGELFF.

This clonotype has at least ten counts. The chain uses TRBV9 and TRBJ2-1; 8 nucleotides match TRBD2. Germline trimming cut 4 bases from V and 4 bases from J; bases unmatched to any gene: 7. CDR1 is SGDLS, CDR2 YYNGEE, per germline. CDR3 length equals 15 residues. DNA for the CDR3: TGTGCCAGCAGCTTAAGCGGGAGACCATACAATGAGCAGTTCTTC. Its translation is CASSLSGRPYNEQFF.

This clonotype was counted ten times or more. This sequence joins TRBV7-6 and TRBJ2-3, with TRBD1 as a possible D gene (6 bases). The V and J ends lost 2 bases and 6 bases respectively, with 12 bases between them. This CDR3 spans 14 amino acids. CDR1 is SGHVS, CDR2 FNYEAQ, per germline. CDR3: CASSLSGQGDTQYF. The CDR3 region has the DNA TGTGCCAGCAGCTTATCGGGGCAGGGGGATACGCAGTATTTT.

This clonotype was seen many times. This chain uses TRBV20-1 with TRBJ1-2, with D possibly matching TRBD1 (6 bases). The CDR3 has 13 amino acids. Germline CDR1 DFQATT, CDR2 SNEGSKA (reference sequence). Trimming cost V 0 bases and J 7 bases, with 12 bases left between them. The CDR3 nucleotides are TGCAGTGCTAGAGACAACAGGGAGAGTGGCTACACCTTC. This translates into CSARDNRESGYTF.

This clonotype was seen ten or more times. V usage is TRBV20-1 and J usage is TRBJ1-5; no definite D call. The CDR3 covers 15 residues. The germline V and J ends were trimmed by 1 base and 0 bases, with 10 bases remaining between them. CDR1 and CDR2 from the germline V gene are DFQATT and SNEGSKA (reference sequence). The chain's CDR3 is CSARVAGYSNQPQHF. The CDR3 nucleotides are TGCAGTGCTAGAGTGGCAGGTTATAGCAATCAGCCCCAGCATTTT.

This clonotype was picked up many times. The chain joins TRBV25-1 to TRBJ2-7, with 7 bases fitting TRBD1. The germline V gene encodes CDR1 MGHDK and CDR2 SYGVNS. J gave up 5 bases and V 5 bases, and 12 bases lay outside the gene matches. CDR3 size: 15 residues. The CDR3 sequence: CASSPLEGAKHEQYF. The CDR3 region has the DNA TGTGCCAGCAGTCCCCTAGAGGGGGCTAAGCACGAGCAGTACTTC.

This clonotype was seen repeatedly, ten times or more. V is TRBV18 and J is TRBJ2-7; 9 bases line up with TRBD2. The germline CDR1 and CDR2 sequences are KGHSH and LQKENI. J was trimmed by 1 base and V by 3 bases; bases with no gene match: 4. The CDR3 has 15 residues. The CDR3 region has the DNA TGTGCCAGCTCACCCCAGCGGGAGGTTTCCTACGAGCAGTACTTC. As protein: CASSPQREVSYEQYF.

The sample holds many counts of this clonotype. This chain uses TRBV4-3 with TRBJ2-7, with D uncertain. The CDR3 has 14 residues. The germline CDR1 and CDR2 sequences are LGHNA and YSLEER. V lost 0 bases to trimming and J lost 0 bases, with 6 bases between them. The CDR3 here is CASSQEPSSYEQYF. CDR3 bases: TGCGCCAGCAGCCAAGAGCCCAGCTCCTACGAGCAGTACTTC.

This clonotype was seen at least ten times. The chain combines TRBV7-2 with TRBJ2-7; the D is unclear. Deletions cut 0 bases from V and 4 bases from J, with 10 bases between. Looked up from germline, CDR1 is SGHTA and CDR2 is FQGNSA. The CDR3 consists of 14 residues. The CDR3 here is CASSLARGPYEQYV. Here the CDR3 DNA reads TGTGCCAGCAGCTTAGCGCGTGGCCCTTACGAGCAGTACGTC.

The table lists this clonotype with many counts. J is TRBJ2-3 and V is TRBV5-1; 7 positions match TRBD2. The junction had 8 bases not matched to a gene; V was cut back by 2 bases and J by 2 bases. Germline lookup yields CDR1 SGHRS and CDR2 YFSETQ. The CDR3 is made up of 16 amino acids. The DNA for the CDR3 is TGCGCCAGCAGCTTAGACCTAGCGGCTGACACAGATACGCAGTATTTT. It translates to CASSLDLAADTDTQYF.